The sequence of this T cell receptor (beta chain) was determined in a study of cytomegalovirus exposure and HLA in healthy donors (TCRdb year 2017). The study in broad terms: In an earlier analysis of around 540 of the donors, 276 Gb of sequence data and 100 million or so unique TCR beta sequences from about 190 million T cells were reported. Around 300 gigabases of sequencing data and approximately 85 million unique TCR sequences were included in an early release covering several hundred HLA-typed donors. The genetic ancestry cluster associated with self-reported Caucasian donors included around four fifths of the approximately 430 genotyped donors. The study aimed to test whether cataloging public T cell receptors could reveal signatures of past pathogen exposure. The study used immunosequencing to profile the T cell repertoires of approximately 630 subjects and linked those repertoires to cytomegalovirus serostatus. In addition to the first cohort of 666 subjects, a separate validation cohort of 120 different subjects was used. High-throughput TCR immunosequencing, statistical association of individual TCRs with disease status, and machine learning were combined to predict cytomegalovirus infection status. A later analysis re-examined previously published TCR beta repertoires from 610 or so donors and added high-resolution HLA genotyping to investigate patterns of TCR occurrence. In the later analysis, no new phenotypic data were used to find candidate immune exposures; instead, reliance was placed on TCR beta sequences and their occurrence across donors. In an earlier analysis of 587 of the donors, high-throughput TCR beta sequencing was used to judge whether each TCR beta V gene segment behaved as functional or pseudogenic. Alongside the repertoire data, information on donor age, sex, ethnicity and CMV serostatus was compiled. A later genetic analysis took genome-wide SNP genotypes for about 65% of the roughly 670 donors and used that subset as a discovery cohort. All discovery cohort repertoires had been generated on a single sequencing platform. HLA typing covered class I and class II loci at four-digit resolution. The number of donors typed differed by locus, with roughly 629-640 for A, B, C, DRB1 and DQB1, about 500 for DQA1, 606 for DPA1, and under 490 for DPB1. Roughly 5 DR-DQ haplotypes were handled as single units for association and clustering, since linkage in the cohort was strong. Among some 400 genotyped donors of the cohort, an average of roughly 240,000 unique TCR beta nucleotide sequences were sequenced per donor, 15% to 20% of them non-productive.

The CDR1 and CDR2 encoded by the germline V gene are LGHNA and YNFKEQ. Unmatched junction bases come to 14, with V trimmed by 5 bases and J by 7 bases. CDR3 length: 18 amino acids, cysteine to phenylalanine. The DNA shown is the 54-base CDR3, in frame from base 1. Libraries were prepared through the immunoSEQ multiplex PCR assay. A mixture of 60 forward primers for TCR Vbeta segments and 13 reverse primers for TCR Jbeta segments was used in the multiplex PCR. The CDR3 region of rearranged TCR beta genes was amplified from genomic DNA by a multiplex PCR assay. The Illumina HiSeq System was used to sequence the amplified TCR beta libraries as 87-base-pair reads. In the paper's pipeline: A later analysis tallied 80 million to 95 million unique TCR beta chains across the 700 or so repertoires, and about 12 million of those chains were shared by two or more donors. Raw reads were error-corrected and collapsed into unique sequences by a nearest-neighbor algorithm in which closely related sequences were merged to remove PCR and sequencing errors. CDR3 sequences were aligned to IMGT reference sequences to assign V, D and J gene segments. For a sequence to be retained, a match of at least six nucleotides to both a V gene segment and a J gene segment was required. A rearrangement counted as productive if the CDR3 had no stop codons and remained in frame with V and J, and every other rearrangement counted as non-productive. CDR3 was defined according to IMGT convention as the region running from the second conserved V-encoded cysteine to the conserved J-encoded phenylalanine. The earlier analysis of approximately 590 of the donors excluded any sequence lacking an unambiguous match to a single V gene segment. In an earlier analysis of approximately 500 of the donors, a V segment was called functional when productive rearrangements were above 56.7%, and segregating when the standard deviation between donors exceeded 5%. A statistical classification framework was built for diagnosing cytomegalovirus status from the catalog of TCR beta chain sequences. In a later analysis, TCR nucleotide sequences were compared against IMGT/GENE-DB human TR gene sequences so that V and J genes could be assigned. In a later analysis, CDR3 sequences and most-parsimonious VDJ recombination scenarios were assigned using the TCRdist pipeline. A later analysis defined each TCR beta chain by its CDR3 amino acid sequence plus V-gene family, and excluded reads lacking a unique V-gene family. A later analysis removed nearly 600 highly shared, low-generation-probability nucleotide sequences to deal with suspected cross-contamination and a sequencing artifact. In a later analysis, a clonal expansion index for each public chain was calculated from normalized within-repertoire ranks of inferred template counts. Generation probabilities in a later analysis came from a VDJ recombination model fitted to out-of-frame rearrangements, and those results were checked against IGoR. Hypergeometric tests were used in a later analysis to score TCR-TCR, TCR-HLA and TCR-CMV co-occurrence, with a repertoire-size bias correction applied to the TCR pairs. To estimate false discovery rates, a later analysis permuted the HLA or CMV assignments 20 times. A later analysis grouped co-occurring TCRs with DBSCAN, adding TCRdist sequence similarity when clustering within HLA-allele-positive subsets. Repertoires with fewer than 30,000 or more than 120,000 public chains were left out of co-occurrence clustering, as were about 5 repertoires with anomalous nucleotide sharing. TCRdb holds this immuneACCESS table with in-frame rearrangements only. Some clones are missing; in checked studies, unresolved V genes explain under half, and the rest has no known cause. The DNA gave D and trimming, while V, J and clone size come from that table. A total of 150,000 to 200,000 clones appear in this sample, 60% to 80% of them only once. Of the sample, roughly 13% falls within the top ten clones.

Regarding this clone: Its antigen is still unknown. No base quality information exists; no much larger clone differs at one position.

The cohort was made up of 666 healthy bone marrow donors. At the time of sampling, every cohort member was nominally healthy, though immune exposures that went unrecorded were likely present. The donor tested CMV seropositive, placing the donor among the 289 seropositive members of the cohort. Every donor gave a peripheral blood sample, and the peripheral blood mononuclear cells from that sample were used for TCR beta sequencing. The Qiagen DNeasy Blood Extraction Kit was used to extract genomic DNA from the blood cell samples. What the research found in general, with its limitations: Compared with equally common non-associated chains, HLA-associated TCR beta chains in a later analysis were more clonally expanded and had lower generation probabilities. Because HLA typing was unavailable for some donors at each locus, only the typed subset was used in association tests. A later analysis found that most CMV-associated TCR beta chains appeared HLA-restricted, with HLA associations seemingly driven largely by CMV exposure. It was suggested by the authors that the approach could potentially be generalized to other disease states and immunological phenotypes. Linkage disequilibrium might explain the correlated functional status among segregating V segments, but an unknown experimental factor could not be ruled out. The study listed approximately 150 TCR beta chains as associated with cytomegalovirus. For the cohort, immune exposure information was limited to CMV serostatus. In vitro tests confirmed that a few of the cytomegalovirus-associated TCR beta chains recognize cytomegalovirus antigens. Compared with the roughly 720-donor mean, donors in an Asian-associated ancestry cluster had fewer N-insertions in productive TCRs, according to a later genetic analysis. The 87-base-pair reads could not distinguish some IMGT-functional V segments, including TRBV6-2 and TRBV6-3, so those segments were excluded. A further reported finding was that TCR beta sequences accurately predicted the HLA-A and HLA-B alleles for most subjects in the first cohort. The earlier analysis of some 560 of the donors excluded some 16 rarely observed V segments, including chromosome 9 orphons, because counts were too low. According to a later analysis, parvovirus B19, influenza, CMV and Epstein-Barr virus appeared linked to several top co-occurrence clusters. In a later analysis, 16,951 TCR beta sequences were associated with specific HLA alleles at a false discovery rate of 0.05. The sequencing pipeline was judged likely to have produced a cluster of highly shared sequence variants as a technical artifact. Strong co-occurrence of HLA alleles, especially DR and DQ, made assigning TCR associations to individual alleles difficult. Roughly uniform sequencing depth across donors was assumed in presence/absence analyses, although this assumption may not hold. An association between a missense DCLRE1C variant and V-gene and J-gene trimming of TCR beta chains was found in a later genetic analysis and replicated in an independent cohort. A later analysis found that TCR association rates varied across HLA loci, with DRB1 alleles showing the most associated TCRs and HLA-C alleles the fewest. The cohort was sequenced for TCR beta chains only, and without alpha or paired-chain data the features that could be detected were limited. Most TCR sequences were seen in very few donors, while some public TCRs were found in many individuals. An earlier analysis of 587 of the donors showed that most TCR beta V segments appeared in productive rearrangements either about 87% or about 30% of the time, which broadly matched IMGT annotations. In both the original and validation cohorts, the classifier was reported to diagnose cytomegalovirus status with high specificity and sensitivity.

Sequenced: PBMCs. The receptor comes from a man aged 50 or older in good health and CMV-seropositive. The rearranged chain carries TRBV4-2 and TRBJ1-4; 12 bases in between match TRBD1. The bases read TGTGCCAGCAGCGCGGGACAGGGGGCGACGTCCATGGGTGAAAAACTGTTTTTT. Translation gives CASSAGQGATSMGEKLFF.